This TCR beta chain comes out of a study of blood T cell repertoires in COVID-19. The wider study: The cDNA or gDNA used as material had been derived from T cells, B-cell-depleted T cells, or PBMCs.

V gave up 4 bases and J gave up 4 bases, with 14 bases separating them. The CDR3 sequence is 14 residues long. Germline assignment: CDR1 SGHRS and CDR2 YFSETQ. Using immunoSEQ multiplex PCR, the repertoire was profiled, and TCRdb retains in-frame clones only, with some absent. The sample consists of approximately 160,000 clones, roughly 84% of them appearing once. This clonotype was sampled from a man aged 18 to 29 with active or convalescent COVID-19. Sequenced sample: peripheral blood. The chain uses TRBV5-1 and TRBJ1-2; the D gene is possibly TRBD1 (6 bases). CDR3 nucleotide sequence: TGCGCCAGCAGCCTCCGGGACACTTCCTATGGCTACACCTTC. This codes for CASSLRDTSYGYTF. Filled out from reference TRBV5-1 and TRBJ1-2, the complete variable domain reads KAGVTQTPRYLIKTRGQQVTLSCSPISGHRSVSWYQQTPGQGLQFLFEYFSETQRNKGNFPGRFSGRQFSNSRSEMNVSTLELGDSALYLCASSLRDTSYGYTFGSGTRLTVV.